This T cell receptor beta chain is drawn from a study of T cell responses to AZD1222 COVID-19 vaccine. V shed 4 bases, J shed 0 bases, and the junction held 9 bases outside the gene matches. This CDR3 is 17 amino acids long. CDR1 is SGHNT, CDR2 YYREEE, per germline (reference sequence). Turning to this clone: The antigen remains unidentified.

The repertoire was sequenced with immunoSEQ multiplex PCR; TCRdb's copy has only in-frame clones and lacks some. The sample lists roughly 91,000 clones, roughly 87% occurring once. Study results and caveats: It should be noted that donors were predominantly white British and more often female, and clonal diversity was possibly underestimated.

The sample in question was peripheral blood, obtained on day 0 of AZD1222 vaccination. The receptor comes from an adult in good health. The chain has TRBV5-4 and TRBJ1-3, with TRBD1 matching 8 bases. CDR3 sequence reads: CASSARTGPSSGNTIYF. In DNA, the CDR3 is TGTGCCAGCAGCGCCCGGACAGGGCCCAGCTCTGGAAACACCATATATTTT.